Below, one TCR beta chain is given with its context. This table comes from immunoSEQ multiplex PCR, and its TCRdb copy is limited to in-frame clones, with some not included. The sample shows 150,000 to 200,000 clones, approximately 80% of them seen only once. These data belong to a study of blood T cell repertoires in COVID-19. Deletions cut 1 base from V and 3 bases from J, with 7 bases between. Germline assignment: CDR1 SEHNR and CDR2 FQNEAQ (reference sequence). The CDR3 length is 13 residues. Assignment of participants to cohorts was predicated upon participant-reported clinical history. Cohort 3 recovered donors had two negative PCRs, clearance, or symptom resolution.

Sample: PBMCs or T cells enriched from blood (not recorded which). The TCR originated in an older woman who had recovered from COVID-19. V gene TRBV7-9 combines with J gene TRBJ2-7; D is perhaps TRBD2 (6 bases). CDR3 residues: CASSLEEGYEQYF. Here the CDR3 DNA reads TGTGCCAGCAGCTTAGAGGAGGGCTACGAGCAGTACTTC.